Given below is one T cell receptor (beta chain) in context. Its antigen is undetermined. This sample is drawn from a study of chemoradiotherapy in HPV16-positive cancers. Study-level points and caveats: Candidate HPV-specific clones and E7-related TCR motifs grew in tumor during treatment.

Method: immunoSEQ multiplex PCR; TCRdb's copy keeps in-frame clones and lacks some. The table shows under 15,000 clones, with 81% occurring only once. The V gene lost 2 bases and the J gene lost 5 bases, with 8 bases spanning the gap. Germline V gene sequence: CDR1 SGHKS, CDR2 YYEKEE (reference sequence). The CDR3 covers 13 residues. This sample was gathered from a patient who underwent chemoradiotherapy. This clonotype was sampled from a human donor with HPV-associated anogenital cancer. The chain couples TRBV5-5 to TRBJ1-5; D gene uncertain. CDR3 in DNA: TGTGCCAGCAGCTTCCTGTATGATCAGCCCCAGCATTTT. Encoded protein: CASSFLYDQPQHF. The whole variable domain, remainder taken from reference TRBV5-5 and TRBJ1-5, is DAGVTQSPTHLIKTRGQQVTLRCSPISGHKSVSWYQQVLGQGPQFIFQYYEKEERGRGNFPDRFSARQFPNYSSELNVNALLLGDSALYLCASSFLYDQPQHFGDGTRLSIL.